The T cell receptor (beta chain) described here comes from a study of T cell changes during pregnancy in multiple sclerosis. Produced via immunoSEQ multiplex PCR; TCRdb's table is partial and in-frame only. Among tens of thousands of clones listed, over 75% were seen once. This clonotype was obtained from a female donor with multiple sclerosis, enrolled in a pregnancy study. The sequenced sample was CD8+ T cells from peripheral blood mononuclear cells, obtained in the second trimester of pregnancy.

The CDR3 is CASSQEAPGASYNEQFF. CDR3 nucleotide sequence: TGTGCCAGCAGCCAAGAAGCCCCGGGAGCGTCCTACAATGAGCAGTTCTTC. The chain couples TRBV4-2 to TRBJ2-1; perhaps TRBD2 as D (6 bases). The V gene lost 0 bases and the J gene lost 1 base, with 13 bases spanning the gap. This CDR3 is built from 17 residues. The germline gives CDR1 LGHNA, CDR2 YNFKEQ.